This T cell receptor beta chain came from a study of high-grade serous ovarian cancer treatment subgroups. Study-wide findings and caveats: Tumors within one patient showed repertoire similarity of about 0.11 to 0.85.

This CDR3 is 14 amino acids long. Germline CDR1 and CDR2: SNHLY and FYNNEI. V lost 6 bases and J lost 1, with 12 bases in between. Tumor samples were obtained before definitive surgery or chemotherapy. A remark on this clone: Its antigen remains unknown.

Using immunoSEQ multiplex PCR, the repertoire was profiled, and TCRdb retains in-frame clones only, with some absent. The sample lists thousands of clones, around 77% seen once, with approximately 19% in the top ten. The sequence came from a human donor with high-grade serous ovarian cancer. Input material: tumor tissue. The chain carries TRBV2 and TRBJ1-1, with a possible D match to TRBD1 (5 bases). CDR3 in DNA: TGTGCCAGCAGACCGACAGTTACGAACACTGAAGCTTTCTTT. This encodes CASRPTVTNTEAFF.